What follows is one TCR beta chain and its context. Its antigen is still unknown. Base qualities are not provided; no much larger clone lies one nucleotide away. This record belongs to a study of OX40 agonist ivuxolimab in advanced cancers. Broadly, across the study: Ivuxolimab was a fully human IgG2 agonistic monoclonal antibody targeting the costimulatory receptor OX40 (CD134). A male proportion of almost 85% and a mean age of roughly 58 years, ranging from about 20 to 80, were recorded for the dose-escalation cohort. Prior anti-PD-1, anti-PD-L1 or anti-CTLA-4 therapy was permitted, and 30% to 50% of dose-escalation patients had received checkpoint inhibitors. Partial responses occurred in three dose-escalation patients: two with cutaneous melanoma and one with hepatocellular carcinoma. The paper reports the monotherapy dose-escalation portion (N of about 50 patients) of the phase I ivuxolimab trial. Of the 50 to 55 patients in dose escalation, about 20 had hepatocellular carcinoma, approximately 15 had melanoma, 9 had renal cell carcinoma and 9 had head and neck cancer. Intravenous ivuxolimab was administered to patients every 2 weeks at six dose levels: 0.01, 0.1, 0.3, 1.5, 3 and 10 mg/kg. The point of sequencing TCRbeta in the periphery was to test whether ivuxolimab changed TCR sequence diversity and drove clonal T-cell expansion.

To sequence the TCRbeta CDR3 region, genomic DNA was isolated from the sorted cells. The immunoSEQ Assay was used to sequence the TCRbeta CDR3 regions. The immuneACCESS repertoire file appears here via TCRdb, limited to in-frame rearrangements. These files lack a portion of the clones; in checked studies, under half of the deficit traces to unresolved V genes, and the cause of the others is not known. The sample includes 70,000 to 90,000 clones, with approximately 86% observed a single time. The ten largest clones capture approximately 7.7% of the sample. V and J lose 0 bases and 6 bases, and a span of 17 bases separates them. According to the germline V gene, CDR1 reads MNHNS and CDR2 reads SASEGT. The CDR3 covers 17 residues, taking in both the cysteine and the phenylalanine. Left in the record is the CDR3 DNA by itself, 51 bases read in frame from the first base. Study-level results and caveats: On average, CD8+ T cells showed more expanded clones than CD4+ T cells after ivuxolimab. Antigen specificity was not determined for the clonally expanded peripheral T cells. Low levels of normalized T-cell clonal expansion were also seen in some nonresponding patients. Partial responders in the 0.1-3.0 mg/kg groups had among the lowest normalized peripheral clonal expansion, especially among CD8+ T cells. At doses of 0.1 to 3.0 mg/kg, clonal expansion of both CD4+ and CD8+ blood T cells was observed from baseline to week 6.

The trial excluded patients who had a history of autoimmune disease or were on systemic immunosuppression. Peripheral blood for TCR sequencing was collected from all dose cohorts at baseline, on cycle 4 day 1, and on cycle 7 day 1. Samples came from an open-label, multicenter, first-in-human phase I dose-escalation trial of ivuxolimab. Adults with locally advanced or metastatic melanoma, renal cell carcinoma, hepatocellular carcinoma or head and neck squamous cell carcinoma were enrolled in the trial. Before TCR sequencing, CD4+ T cells and CD8+ T cells were sorted from peripheral blood as separate populations.

The material sequenced was CD4+ or CD8+ T cells sorted from blood, taken in a trial of the OX40 agonist ivuxolimab. The TCR was taken from an adult with an advanced solid tumor such as melanoma, head and neck, liver or kidney cancer. The chain is made from TRBV6-1 and TRBJ2-2, with the D gene not confidently named. Here is the DNA: TGTGCCAGCAGTGAAGCGCAGACTCTCCTTAGAGCCGGGGAGCTGTTTTTT. This gives the protein CASSEAQTLLRAGELFF.